This TCR beta chain was sequenced in a study of T cell responses to AZD1222 COVID-19 vaccine. Study-level points and caveats: Donors were chiefly white British, with a greater number of females, and clonal diversity was perhaps underestimated. Variant regions that are unmutated are reportedly the target of nearly half of spike-specific TCRs. Across the whole spike, CD4 TCRs peaked at regions 160-218 and 743-854.

The CDR3 extends over 15 amino acids. The germline CDR1 and CDR2 sequences are SNHLY and FYNNEI. The J segment lost 5 bases and the V segment lost 3 bases, leaving 5 bases of the junction unmatched. As to this clone: The antigen is undetermined.

Clones were sequenced by immunoSEQ multiplex PCR, and TCRdb holds only the in-frame ones, with some missing. This table holds approximately 100,000 clones, roughly nine tenths found once. Sequenced here: peripheral blood, sampled on day 0 of AZD1222 vaccination. This receptor was obtained from an adult in good health. The V and J genes are TRBV2 and TRBJ1-2, with 11 bases aligning to TRBD1. CDR3 in amino acids: CASSDGTGGGYGYTF. In nucleotides, the CDR3 is TGTGCCAGCAGTGATGGGACAGGGGGTGGATATGGCTACACCTTC.